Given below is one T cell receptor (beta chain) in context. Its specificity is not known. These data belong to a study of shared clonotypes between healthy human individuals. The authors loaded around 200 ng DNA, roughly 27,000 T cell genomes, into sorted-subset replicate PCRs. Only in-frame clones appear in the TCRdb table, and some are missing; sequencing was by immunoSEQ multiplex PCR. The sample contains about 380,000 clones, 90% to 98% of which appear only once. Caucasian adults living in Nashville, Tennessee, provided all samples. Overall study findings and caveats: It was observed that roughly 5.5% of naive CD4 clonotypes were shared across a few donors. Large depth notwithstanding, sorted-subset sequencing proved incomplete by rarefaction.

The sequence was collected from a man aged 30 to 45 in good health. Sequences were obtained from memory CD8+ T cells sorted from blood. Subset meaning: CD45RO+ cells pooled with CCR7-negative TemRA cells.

CDR3 sequence: CASSYSRRSNQPQHF. CDR3 bases: TGTGCCAGCAGTTACTCCAGGCGATCGAATCAGCCCCAGCATTTT. The J gene is TRBJ1-5, the V gene TRBV6-5; D not certain. Trimming pared 0 bases from V and 4 bases from J, leaving 10 bases between. The CDR3 consists of 15 residues. Looked up from germline, CDR1 is MNHEY and CDR2 is SVGAGI.